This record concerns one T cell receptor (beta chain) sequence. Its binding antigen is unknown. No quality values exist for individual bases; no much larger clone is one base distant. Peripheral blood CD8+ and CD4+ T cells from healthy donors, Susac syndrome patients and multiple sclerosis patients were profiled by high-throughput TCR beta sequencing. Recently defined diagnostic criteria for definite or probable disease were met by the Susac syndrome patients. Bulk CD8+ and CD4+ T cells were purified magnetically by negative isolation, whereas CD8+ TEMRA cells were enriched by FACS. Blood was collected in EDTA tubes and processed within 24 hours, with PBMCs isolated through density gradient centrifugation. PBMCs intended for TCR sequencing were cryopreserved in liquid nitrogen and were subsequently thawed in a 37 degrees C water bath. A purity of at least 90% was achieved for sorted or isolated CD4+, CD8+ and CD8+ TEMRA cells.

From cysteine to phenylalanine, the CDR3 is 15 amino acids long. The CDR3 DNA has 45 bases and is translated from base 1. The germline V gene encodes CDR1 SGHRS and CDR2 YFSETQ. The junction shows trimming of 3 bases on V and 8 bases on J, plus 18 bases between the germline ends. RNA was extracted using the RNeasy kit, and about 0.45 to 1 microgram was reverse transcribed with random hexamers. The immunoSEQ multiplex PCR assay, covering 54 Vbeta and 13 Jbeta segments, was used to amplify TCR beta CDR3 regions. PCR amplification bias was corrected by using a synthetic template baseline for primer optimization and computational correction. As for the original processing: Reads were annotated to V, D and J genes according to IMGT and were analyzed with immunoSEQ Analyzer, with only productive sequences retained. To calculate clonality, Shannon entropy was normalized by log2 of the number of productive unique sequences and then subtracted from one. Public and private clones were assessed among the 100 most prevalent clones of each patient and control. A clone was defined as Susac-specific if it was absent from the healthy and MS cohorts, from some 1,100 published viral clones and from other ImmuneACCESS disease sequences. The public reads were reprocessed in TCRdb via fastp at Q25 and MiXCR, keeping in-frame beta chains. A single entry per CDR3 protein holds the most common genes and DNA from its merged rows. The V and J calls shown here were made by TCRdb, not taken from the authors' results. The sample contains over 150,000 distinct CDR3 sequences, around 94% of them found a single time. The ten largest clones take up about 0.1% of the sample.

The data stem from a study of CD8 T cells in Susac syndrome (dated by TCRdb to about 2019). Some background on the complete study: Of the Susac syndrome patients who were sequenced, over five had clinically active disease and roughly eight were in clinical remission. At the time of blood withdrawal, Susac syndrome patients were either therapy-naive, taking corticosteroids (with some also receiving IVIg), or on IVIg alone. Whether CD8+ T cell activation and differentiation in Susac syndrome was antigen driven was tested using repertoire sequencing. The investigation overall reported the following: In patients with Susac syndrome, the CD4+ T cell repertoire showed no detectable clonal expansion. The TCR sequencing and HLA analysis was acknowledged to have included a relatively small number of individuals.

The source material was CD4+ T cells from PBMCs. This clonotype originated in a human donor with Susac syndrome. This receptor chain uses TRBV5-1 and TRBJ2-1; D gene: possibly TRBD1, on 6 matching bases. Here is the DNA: TGCGCCAGCAGCTGGAAATCCCCCAGGGGCGATGAGCAGTTCTTC. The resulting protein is CASSWKSPRGDEQFF. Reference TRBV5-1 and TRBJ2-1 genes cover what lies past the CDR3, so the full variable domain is KAGVTQTPRYLIKTRGQQVTLSCSPISGHRSVSWYQQTPGQGLQFLFEYFSETQRNKGNFPGRFSGRQFSNSRSEMNVSTLELGDSALYLCASSWKSPRGDEQFFGPGTRLTVL.